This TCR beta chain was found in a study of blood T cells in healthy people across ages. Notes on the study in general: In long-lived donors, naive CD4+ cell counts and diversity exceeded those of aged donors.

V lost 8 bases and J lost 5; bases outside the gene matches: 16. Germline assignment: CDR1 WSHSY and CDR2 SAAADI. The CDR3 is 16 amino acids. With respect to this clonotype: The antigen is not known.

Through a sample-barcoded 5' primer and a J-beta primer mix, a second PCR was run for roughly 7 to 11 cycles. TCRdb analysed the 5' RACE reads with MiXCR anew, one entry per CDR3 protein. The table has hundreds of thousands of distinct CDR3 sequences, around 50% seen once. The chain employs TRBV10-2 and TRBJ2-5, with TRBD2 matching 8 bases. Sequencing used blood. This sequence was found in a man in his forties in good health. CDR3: CASGGGREAVLETQYF. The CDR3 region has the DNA TGCGCCAGCGGGGGCGGGCGGGAGGCTGTTCTGGAGACCCAGTACTTC.